The rows below give T cell receptor beta chains drawn from one sample of a study of shared clonotypes between healthy human individuals. Only in-frame clones appear in the TCRdb table, and some are missing; sequencing was by immunoSEQ multiplex PCR. Of about 1.9 million clones listed, 93% were seen once; the top ten hold less than 2%. Sequenced sample: naive CD8+ T cells from PBMCs. These TCRs come from a young man in good health. Some clones in this sample may be carry-over from other donors' samples. Each CDR3 is given with its conserved first and last residue. Each record gives: V gene, D gene, J gene, clone size, CDR3 protein, CDR3 DNA. A D gene is named only where the DNA matches it firmly. Rows give clone size only sometimes, using once, few, many, or a class for an expanded clone.

v_call: TRBV7-2
d_call: NA
j_call: TRBJ1-5
clone_size: NA
cdr3_aa: CASSLARNQPQHF
cdr3_nt: TGTGCCAGCAGCTTAGCCCGCAATCAGCCCCAGCATTTT

v_call: TRBV10-3
d_call: NA
j_call: TRBJ1-1
clone_size: NA
cdr3_aa: CAISESGPENTEAFF
cdr3_nt: TGTGCCATCAGTGAGTCAGGCCCGGAAAACACTGAAGCTTTCTTT

v_call: TRBV27
d_call: NA
j_call: TRBJ2-2
clone_size: NA
cdr3_aa: CASSRGGDTGELFF
cdr3_nt: TGTGCCAGCAGCAGGGGAGGTGACACCGGGGAGCTGTTTTTT

v_call: TRBV6-1
d_call: NA
j_call: TRBJ2-7
clone_size: NA
cdr3_aa: CASSEIRGSSPYEQYF
cdr3_nt: TGTGCCAGCAGTGAAATCAGGGGCTCTAGCCCCTACGAGCAGTACTTC

v_call: TRBV28
d_call: TRBD1
j_call: TRBJ2-1
clone_size: NA
cdr3_aa: CASSLSFGDRGPQGNEQFF
cdr3_nt: TGTGCCAGCAGTTTATCCTTCGGGGACAGGGGGCCACAAGGGAATGAGCAGTTCTTC

v_call: TRBV11-2
d_call: TRBD2
j_call: TRBJ2-3
clone_size: NA
cdr3_aa: CASSSLAGKTDTQYF
cdr3_nt: TGTGCCAGCAGCTCCCTAGCGGGGAAGACAGATACGCAGTATTTT

v_call: TRBV29-1
d_call: TRBD1
j_call: TRBJ2-7
clone_size: NA
cdr3_aa: CSVDRGMEQYF
cdr3_nt: TGCAGCGTGGACAGGGGAATGGAGCAGTACTTC

v_call: TRBV5-1
d_call: TRBD1
j_call: TRBJ1-3
clone_size: NA
cdr3_aa: CASSLGGQLGGNTIYF
cdr3_nt: TGCGCCAGCAGCTTGGGGGGACAGCTAGGAGGAAACACCATATATTTT

v_call: TRBV30
d_call: NA
j_call: TRBJ1-2
clone_size: NA
cdr3_aa: CAWSWAGDGYTF
cdr3_nt: TGTGCCTGGAGTTGGGCAGGGGATGGCTACACCTTC

v_call: TRBV29-1
d_call: NA
j_call: TRBJ2-1
clone_size: NA
cdr3_aa: CSVEKQGGAYNEQFF
cdr3_nt: TGCAGCGTTGAAAAGCAGGGTGGGGCCTACAATGAGCAGTTCTTC

v_call: TRBV2
d_call: NA
j_call: TRBJ1-1
clone_size: few
cdr3_aa: CASSGGRIEAFF
cdr3_nt: TGTGCCAGCAGCGGGGGAAGAATTGAAGCTTTCTTT

v_call: TRBV27
d_call: NA
j_call: TRBJ2-2
clone_size: few
cdr3_aa: CASSFDTGELFF
cdr3_nt: TGTGCCAGCAGTTTTGACACCGGGGAGCTGTTTTTT

v_call: TRBV6-1
d_call: TRBD2
j_call: TRBJ2-3
clone_size: NA
cdr3_aa: CASSDVAGGADTQYF
cdr3_nt: TGTGCCAGCAGTGACGTAGCGGGAGGGGCGGATACGCAGTATTTT

v_call: TRBV5-1
d_call: TRBD1
j_call: TRBJ1-4
clone_size: NA
cdr3_aa: CASSLGQGWANEKLFF
cdr3_nt: TGCGCCAGCAGCCTTGGACAGGGGTGGGCTAATGAAAAACTGTTTTTT

v_call: TRBV6-5
d_call: NA
j_call: TRBJ2-1
clone_size: NA
cdr3_aa: CASSYARSSYNEQFF
cdr3_nt: TGTGCCAGCAGTTATGCCCGAAGCTCCTACAATGAGCAGTTCTTC

v_call: TRBV27
d_call: NA
j_call: TRBJ2-1
clone_size: NA
cdr3_aa: CASSHRDVRNEQFF
cdr3_nt: TGTGCCAGCAGCCACAGGGATGTGAGGAATGAGCAGTTCTTC

v_call: TRBV11-2
d_call: NA
j_call: TRBJ2-2
clone_size: NA
cdr3_aa: CASSSGGPNTGELFF
cdr3_nt: TGTGCCAGCAGCTCCGGGGGCCCGAACACCGGGGAGCTGTTTTTT

v_call: TRBV19
d_call: NA
j_call: TRBJ1-5
clone_size: few
cdr3_aa: CASSIRDINQPQHF
cdr3_nt: TGTGCCAGTAGTATTAGGGACATCAATCAGCCCCAGCATTTT

v_call: TRBV7-8
d_call: TRBD1
j_call: TRBJ1-2
clone_size: NA
cdr3_aa: CASSLEGRGLGYGYTF
cdr3_nt: TGTGCCAGCAGCTTAGAGGGCAGGGGGCTTGGCTATGGCTACACCTTC

v_call: TRBV9
d_call: TRBD2
j_call: TRBJ2-1
clone_size: NA
cdr3_aa: CASSVPRTSGSNEQFF
cdr3_nt: TGTGCCAGCAGCGTTCCAAGGACTAGCGGGAGCAATGAGCAGTTCTTC

v_call: TRBV7-6
d_call: TRBD1
j_call: TRBJ2-2
clone_size: NA
cdr3_aa: CASSERTGWSGELFF
cdr3_nt: TGTGCCAGCAGCGAAAGGACAGGGTGGTCCGGGGAGCTGTTTTTT

v_call: TRBV7-3
d_call: TRBD2
j_call: TRBJ2-1
clone_size: NA
cdr3_aa: CASSPGTSGEQFF
cdr3_nt: TGTGCCAGCAGCCCGGGGACTAGCGGAGAGCAGTTCTTC

v_call: TRBV28
d_call: NA
j_call: TRBJ1-5
clone_size: NA
cdr3_aa: CASSHRINQPQHF
cdr3_nt: TGTGCCAGCAGTCATAGGATAAATCAGCCCCAGCATTTT

v_call: TRBV9
d_call: NA
j_call: TRBJ2-3
clone_size: NA
cdr3_aa: CASSPGLFSTDTQYF
cdr3_nt: TGTGCCAGCAGCCCGGGACTGTTTAGCACAGATACGCAGTATTTT

v_call: TRBV7-9
d_call: TRBD1
j_call: TRBJ2-2
clone_size: NA
cdr3_aa: CASRPGTATGELFF
cdr3_nt: TGTGCCAGCAGACCCGGGACAGCCACCGGGGAGCTGTTTTTT

v_call: TRBV19
d_call: NA
j_call: TRBJ2-6
clone_size: NA
cdr3_aa: CASSIITLYPNVLTF
cdr3_nt: TGTGCCAGTAGTATCATCACTCTTTATCCCAACGTCCTGACTTTC

v_call: TRBV25-1
d_call: NA
j_call: TRBJ2-5
clone_size: NA
cdr3_aa: CASSDTGLRLAQYF
cdr3_nt: TGTGCCAGCAGTGACACGGGTCTCCGCCTTGCCCAGTACTTC

v_call: TRBV2
d_call: TRBD1
j_call: TRBJ2-7
clone_size: NA
cdr3_aa: CASSGGDRVHYEQYF
cdr3_nt: TGTGCCAGCAGTGGGGGGGACAGGGTGCACTACGAGCAGTACTTC

v_call: TRBV6-1
d_call: NA
j_call: TRBJ2-7
clone_size: NA
cdr3_aa: CASSELENGGLYEQYF
cdr3_nt: TGTGCCAGCAGTGAACTAGAAAACGGCGGTCTTTACGAGCAGTACTTC

v_call: TRBV7-9
d_call: TRBD2
j_call: TRBJ2-1
clone_size: NA
cdr3_aa: CASSFPGTSGAYNEQFF
cdr3_nt: TGTGCCAGCAGCTTCCCCGGGACTAGCGGGGCTTACAATGAGCAGTTCTTC

v_call: TRBV7-9
d_call: NA
j_call: TRBJ1-2
clone_size: once
cdr3_aa: CASSGGGEDYGYTF
cdr3_nt: TGTGCCAGCAGCGGCGGGGGTGAGGACTATGGCTACACCTTC

v_call: TRBV5-6
d_call: NA
j_call: TRBJ2-1
clone_size: NA
cdr3_aa: CASSPERGNGEQFF
cdr3_nt: TGTGCCAGCAGCCCCGAGAGAGGGAATGGTGAGCAGTTCTTC

v_call: TRBV7-8
d_call: NA
j_call: TRBJ2-7
clone_size: NA
cdr3_aa: CASSLRGDVGTF
cdr3_nt: TGTGCCAGCAGCTTAAGGGGCGATGTTGGGACCTTC

v_call: TRBV2
d_call: NA
j_call: TRBJ2-2
clone_size: NA
cdr3_aa: CASSEGQVFTGELFF
cdr3_nt: TGTGCCAGCAGTGAGGGGCAGGTATTCACCGGGGAGCTGTTTTTT

v_call: TRBV7-9
d_call: NA
j_call: TRBJ2-7
clone_size: NA
cdr3_aa: CASSLETAGRDEQYF
cdr3_nt: TGTGCCAGCAGCTTAGAAACGGCAGGACGAGACGAGCAGTACTTC

v_call: TRBV28
d_call: NA
j_call: TRBJ1-2
clone_size: NA
cdr3_aa: CASSFSGLLTDGYTF
cdr3_nt: TGTGCCAGCAGTTTTAGCGGCCTCCTCACTGACGGCTACACCTTC

v_call: TRBV6-1
d_call: TRBD1
j_call: TRBJ2-7
clone_size: once
cdr3_aa: CASWDRSYEQYF
cdr3_nt: TGTGCCAGTTGGGACAGATCCTACGAGCAGTACTTC